Listed here are 13 T cell receptor beta chains from one sample, sequenced in a study of a mutant IDH1 vaccine in newly diagnosed glioma. Time point defined: week 47, end of study. Mutant IDH1 20-mer peptide, at 300 ug, made up each vaccine dose, with topical imiquimod. Their target antigens are unknown. The table came from immunoSEQ multiplex PCR; TCRdb's copy has only in-frame clones and leaves some out. The sample lists about 54,000 clones, around 83% occurring once. Sequences were derived from PBMCs, sampled from a glioma patient whose treatment included an IDH1 peptide vaccine. These receptors originate from a woman aged 45-65 years with glioma.

The chain couples TRBV19 to TRBJ1-6; 11 nucleotides agree with TRBD1. The CDR3 is 14 amino acids. The germline V gene has CDR1 LNHDA and CDR2 SQIVND (reference sequence). With V trimmed by 7 bases and J by 10 bases, 6 bases remained unmatched. The CDR3 reads CASNPGTGGSPLHF. The DNA for the CDR3 is TGTGCCAGTAATCCCGGGACAGGGGGGTCACCCCTCCACTTT.

This chain uses TRBV21-1 with TRBJ2-7. TRBV21-1 is given as a pseudogene. The CDR3 has 13 residues. The CDR3 spells CASSKVRVGEQYF. CDR3 nucleotides: TGTGCCAGCAGCAAAGTAAGGGTAGGAGAGCAGTACTTC.

V is TRBV5-1 and J is TRBJ1-1; TRBD1 agrees at 7 bases. Germline V lookup: CDR1 SGHRS, CDR2 YFSETQ. There are 14 residues in the CDR3. V lost 4 bases to trimming and J lost 2 bases; unmatched junction nucleotides: 5. In DNA form, the CDR3 reads TGCGCCAGCAGCCACGGGACAGCCAACACTGAAGCTTTCTTT. It encodes CASSHGTANTEAFF.

The chain employs TRBV27 and TRBJ2-5, with D uncertain. The CDR3 is 13 amino acids. V was shortened by 2 bases and J by 5 bases, with 9 bases between the two germline ends. CDR1 is MNHEY and CDR2 is SMNVEV in the germline V gene (reference sequence). CDR3 protein: CASSLAERETQYF. CDR3 bases: TGTGCCAGCAGTTTAGCGGAGAGGGAGACCCAGTACTTC.

The gene calls are TRBV7-2 and TRBJ1-5; D remains unclear. CDR3 length equals 14 residues. Germline assignment: CDR1 SGHTA and CDR2 FQGNSA. The V end lost 5 bases, the J end lost 4 bases, and 12 bases lay between the germline ends. For the CDR3, the DNA is TGTGCCAGCAGCCAAAGTCCTATAAATCAGCCCCAGCATTTT. It yields the protein CASSQSPINQPQHF.

This sequence joins TRBV29-1 and TRBJ2-2, with D hard to call. This CDR3 contains 11 residues. Trimming pared 7 bases from V and 0 bases from J, leaving 3 bases between. The germline V gene encodes CDR1 SQVTM and CDR2 ANQGSEA. The chain's CDR3 is CSAANTGELFF. Written as DNA, the CDR3 is TGCAGCGCAGCGAACACCGGGGAGCTGTTTTTT.

The chain has TRBV4-1 and TRBJ2-7, with TRBD1 identical over 9 bases. The CDR3 consists of 15 residues. Germline assignment: CDR1 MGHRA and CDR2 YSYEKL. V lost 3 bases, J lost 1 base, and 4 bases stayed unmatched. The CDR3 DNA reads TGCGCCAGCAGCCACAGACAGGGGGTGTCCTACGAGCAGTACTTC. Its translation: CASSHRQGVSYEQYF.

This clone is termed medium-sized. The rearrangement uses TRBV4-2 and TRBJ1-1, with no clear D. The CDR3 sequence is 15 residues long. V lost 2 bases, J lost 6 bases, and 16 bases lay in between. Germline loops: CDR1 LGHNA, CDR2 YNFKEQ. The CDR3 loop is CASSQSASKEAEAFF. Here the CDR3 DNA reads TGTGCCAGCAGCCAATCCGCTTCAAAAGAGGCTGAAGCTTTCTTT.

V usage is TRBV5-4 and J usage is TRBJ1-2; 7 nucleotides agree with TRBD1. V shed 0 bases, J shed 4 bases, and the junction held 0 bases outside the gene matches. Germline V gives CDR1 SGHNT, CDR2 YYREEE (reference sequence). This CDR3 contains 13 residues. CDR3 in DNA: TGTGCCAGCAGCTTGGACAGGGGCTATGGCTACACCTTC. Translating it yields CASSLDRGYGYTF.

The chain recombines TRBV5-8 with TRBJ1-5; D is perhaps TRBD1 (5 bases). Trimming removed 4 bases at V and 7 bases at J, with 15 bases between. Per the germline V gene, CDR1 is SGHTS and CDR2 is YDEGEE. The CDR3 is 14 residues long. The CDR3 DNA sequence: TGTGCCAGCAGCATGGAAGGGGTTAGGCAGCCCCAGCATTTT. As protein: CASSMEGVRQPQHF.

This chain joins TRBV7-2 and TRBJ2-7; possibly TRBD1 or TRBD2 for D (7 bases each). In germline, CDR1 is SGHTA, CDR2 FQGNSA. CDR3 length: 15 amino acids. Trimming took 2 bases from V and 4 from J, leaving 15 bases between them. CDR3 sequence reads: CASSLPQGGRYEQYF. CDR3 bases: TGTGCCAGCAGCTTACCCCAGGGGGGGAGGTACGAGCAGTACTTC.

The rearrangement uses TRBV9 and TRBJ2-7; the D gene could be TRBD1 or TRBD2 (5 bases each). CDR3 length: 15 residues. V was pared by 4 bases and J by 5 bases, with 19 bases between. CDR1 and CDR2 (germline): SGDLS, YYNGEE. CDR3 sequence reads: CASSSWGNLWDEQYF. The CDR3 nucleotides read TGTGCCAGCAGCTCGTGGGGGAATCTCTGGGACGAGCAGTACTTC.

This clone was counted only a few times. CDR3 sequence reads: CASSAEGANEKLFF. The CDR3 bases are TGTGCCAGCAGCGCAGAGGGGGCTAATGAAAAACTGTTTTTT. The chain employs TRBV5-4 and TRBJ1-4; tentative D call: TRBD1 (6 bases). The CDR3 is made up of 14 amino acids. With 4 bases removed from V and 3 bases from J, the gap between germline ends came to 10 bases. Germline loops: CDR1 SGHNT, CDR2 YYREEE (reference sequence).